This T cell receptor beta chain was obtained from a study of T cell responses to AZD1222 COVID-19 vaccine. The wider study: Analysis merged second doses at about 4 or about 12 weeks.

The study, taken as a whole, reports: Mapped onto spike, vaccine-associated CD4 TCRs spanned it and were dominant at 160-218 and 743-854.

Profiling relied on immunoSEQ multiplex PCR, and the TCRdb table lists in-frame clones only, not all of them. The sample includes about 150,000 clones, approximately 94% seen only once; the top ten take about 9%. The V end lost 5 bases, the J end lost 6 bases, and 20 bases lay between the germline ends. The germline CDR1 and CDR2 sequences are SEHNR and FQNEAQ (reference sequence). The CDR3 loop spans 15 amino acids. Note on this clone: Its antigen is not known.

This receptor was identified in an adult in good health. The V call is TRBV7-9, the J call TRBJ2-7; D may be TRBD1 or TRBD2 (6 bases each). The sequences come from peripheral blood, collected on day 0 of AZD1222 vaccination. The CDR3 DNA follows: TGTGCCAGCAGCGTTGCCGGGGGCAGCGTAGGCGAGCAGTACTTC. This gives the protein CASSVAGGSVGEQYF.